This T cell receptor beta chain is from a study of vaccination effects on CD4 cells after COVID-19. Germline lookup yields CDR1 DFQATT and CDR2 SNEGSKA (reference sequence). The CDR3 totals 11 residues. As regards this clone: The antigen is undetermined.

This table comes from immunoSEQ multiplex PCR, and its TCRdb copy is limited to in-frame clones, with some not included. Of around 30,000 clones listed, 55% to 75% are singletons. Expansion of antigen-specific CD4+ T cells with viral peptide pools was carried out by the ViraFEST assay before sequencing. Having been cultured for about 10 days, the cells underwent CD4+ T cell isolation. This sequence originates from a human donor who received a COVID-19 vaccine. Sample: CD4+ T cells from PBMCs cultured with HCoV-229E spike peptides, taken before COVID-19 vaccination. The chain links TRBV20-1 to TRBJ1-2, with D perhaps TRBD1 (6 bases). The CDR3 bases are TGCAGAGCTGCAGGGGTAAATGGCTACACCTTC. Translating it yields CRAAGVNGYTF.